This T cell receptor beta chain was recorded in a study of human T cells and chemical hapten exposure. For the study at large: Subjects had 2% DPC placed on roughly 2 cm by roughly 2 cm of upper inner arm skin for sensitization. Minor volume differences among pooled libraries chiefly drove per-sample TCR yield variation. Broader study findings: The study found expanded TCRs formed significantly more large CDR3 similarity clusters than controls.

This clonotype was seen more than once but under ten times. Its cognate antigen is unknown. J lost 1 base, V lost 4 bases, and 18 bases had no gene match. CDR1 and CDR2 (germline): SGHRS, YFSETQ. This CDR3 is 20 amino acids long. The time point is: patch test 2, 6 weeks after DPC sensitization. Treatment described: therapeutic diphenylcyclopropenone sensitization with weekly scalp DPC. In the original analysis: Sample TCR counts, which ranged from about 20,000 to 690,600, had a median of about 100,000. TCRdb re-derived calls from the RACE reads in MiXCR, one entry per CDR3 protein. It is TCRdb's table, rather than the study itself, that gives the V and J calls and clone size. The sample carries a few hundred thousand distinct CDR3 sequences, about 6.9% recorded once.

The receptor was isolated from a woman younger than 30 with alopecia areata. Some clones in this sample may be carry-over from other donors' samples. The material sequenced was whole blood, taken in connection with sensitization to the hapten diphenylcyclopropenone (DPC). The chain has TRBV5-1 and TRBJ2-3; TRBD2 agrees at 10 bases. CDR3 region: CASSPPFRAGGHEGTDTQYF. The CDR3 DNA is TGCGCCAGCAGCCCGCCCTTTCGAGCGGGGGGGCACGAAGGCACAGATACGCAGTATTTT.